The 30 T cell receptor beta chains presented below share a single source sample, sequenced in a study of T cells in Graves' hyperthyroidism and ophthalmopathy. Amplification targeted TCR beta CDR3 regions from RNA transcripts. An initial round of RT-PCR targeting the TCR CDR3 relied on the HTBI primer set. TCRdb reprocessed the multiplex PCR reads via MiXCR and lists one record per CDR3 protein. The table includes hundreds of thousands of distinct CDR3 sequences, 14% to 15% detected once. Sequencing used blood. The receptors come from a woman aged 25 to 39 with Graves' hyperthyroidism.

This clonotype was found a few times. The junction differs from germline at one of its ends, possibly a read error. The gene calls are TRBV3-1 and TRBJ2-7; no clear D gene. Germline lookup yields CDR1 LGHDT and CDR2 YNNKEL (reference sequence). The CDR3 runs 14 residues. CDR3 amino acids: CVSSQDAGSYEQYF. The CDR3 DNA reads as TGTGTCAGCAGCCAAGATGCCGGATCCTACGAGCAGTACTTC.

This sequence joins TRBV19 and TRBJ2-1; 9 nucleotides align to TRBD1. Germline CDR1 and CDR2: LNHDA and SQIVND (reference sequence). The junction had 15 bases not matched to a gene; V was cut back by 11 bases and J by 4 bases. The CDR3 runs 16 residues. The CDR3 region is CASSTPGQGRYNEQFF. The CDR3 DNA follows: TGTGCCTCAAGTACCCCCGGACAGGGGAGGTACAATGAGCAGTTCTTC.

The chain has TRBV20-1 and TRBJ2-7; D not resolved. From germline, CDR1 is DFQATT and CDR2 SNEGSKA (reference sequence). The ends were cut back, 2 bases at V and 4 bases at J, with 15 bases in the middle. This CDR3 has 14 amino acids. CDR3 amino acids: CSARPSLRDYEQYF. CDR3 bases: TGCAGTGCTAGACCTTCTTTACGCGATTACGAGCAGTACTTC.

The chain uses TRBV4-2 and TRBJ2-2; 11 nucleotides match TRBD1. The junction had 9 bases not matched to a gene; V was cut back by 2 bases and J by 7 bases. The CDR3 is 17 amino acids. Germline-derived CDR1 and CDR2 are LGHNA and YNFKEQ. DNA of the CDR3: TGTGCCAGCAGCCAAAACGGACAGGGGGCGCATGTCGGGGAGCTGTTTTTT. This encodes CASSQNGQGAHVGELFF.

The rearrangement uses TRBV11-2 and TRBJ2-6; D is unclear. V was clipped by 0 bases and J by 0 bases, with 9 bases between them. Germline loops: CDR1 SGHAT, CDR2 FQNNGV. There are 17 residues in the CDR3. The CDR3 here is CASSLEGLSSGANVLTF. CDR3 nucleotide sequence: TGTGCCAGCAGCTTAGAGGGCTTAAGCTCTGGGGCCAACGTCCTGACTTTC.

This clonotype was observed at least ten times. The chain carries TRBV2 and TRBJ2-7; D is unclear. There are 12 residues in the CDR3. Germline V gene sequence: CDR1 SNHLY, CDR2 FYNNEI. V lost 3 bases and J lost 5, with 8 bases in between. CDR3 residues: CASSDDINEQYF. As DNA, the CDR3 is TGTGCCAGCAGTGACGACATCAACGAGCAGTACTTC.

This clonotype occurred many times. J is TRBJ2-3 and V is TRBV10-3, with D perhaps TRBD1 (6 bases). Deletions cut 6 bases from V and 2 bases from J, with 15 bases between. Germline CDR1 and CDR2: ENHRY and SYGVKD. The CDR3 sequence is 15 residues long. As DNA, the CDR3 is TGTGCCATCAGACAGGGTCCTTCTAACACAGATACGCAGTATTTT. Translation gives CAIRQGPSNTDTQYF.

This clonotype was found a few times. This rearrangement joins TRBV19 to TRBJ2-3; D gene ambiguous. The germline gives CDR1 LNHDA, CDR2 SQIVND (reference sequence). With 3 bases removed from V and 2 bases from J, the gap between germline ends came to 12 bases. The CDR3 runs 15 residues. The DNA for the CDR3 is TGTGCCAGTAGTATTTCCTTGGGCATCACAGATACGCAGTATTTT. Translated: CASSISLGITDTQYF.

This clonotype has a count of ten or more. The V and J genes are TRBV24-1 and TRBJ2-2, with 10 bases identical to TRBD2. The CDR3 length is 17 residues. Germline assignment: CDR1 KGHDR and CDR2 SFDVKD. Losses at the gene ends were 4 bases for V and 1 base for J; bases not matched to a gene: 5. CDR3 DNA sequence: TGTGCCACCAGTGACTGGACTAGCGGAGTGAACACCGGGGAGCTGTTTTTT. It yields the protein CATSDWTSGVNTGELFF.

This clonotype was detected a few times. The rearrangement links TRBV10-2 to TRBJ1-4; a possible D gene is TRBD1 (5 bases). CDR3 size: 14 residues. In germline, CDR1 is WSHSY, CDR2 SAAADI. With 2 bases removed from V and 7 bases from J, the gap between germline ends came to 11 bases. CDR3 residues: CASSELGGAEKLFF. In nucleotides, the CDR3 is TGCGCCAGCAGTGAGCTTGGGGGTGCTGAAAAACTGTTTTTT.

This clonotype has just a few counts. The rearrangement links TRBV3-1 to TRBJ2-7; maybe TRBD2 (5 bases). This CDR3 is built from 15 residues. V lost 3 bases and J 3 bases, leaving 15 bases between the germline ends. Per the germline V gene, CDR1 is LGHDT and CDR2 is YNNKEL (reference sequence). The CDR3 nucleotides read TGTGCCAGCAGCCATTCGACGGGATCCAACTACGAGCAGTACTTC. The encoded protein is CASSHSTGSNYEQYF.

The chain is built from TRBV9 and TRBJ2-1; 10 nucleotides match TRBD2. Germline V gene sequence: CDR1 SGDLS, CDR2 YYNGEE. The CDR3 contains 15 residues. The V gene end was trimmed by 0 bases and the J gene end by 5 bases; junction bases not matched to a gene: 2. The CDR3 DNA follows: TGTGCCAGCAGCGTAGTAGGACTAGCGGACAATGAGCAGTTCTTC. This sequence encodes CASSVVGLADNEQFF.

This clonotype was recorded many times. The chain employs TRBV7-6 and TRBJ2-2; 10 bases line up with TRBD1. The V segment lost 5 bases and the J segment 4 bases; nucleotides outside the gene matches: 10. Germline V gene data show CDR1 as SGHVS and CDR2 as FNYEAQ. This CDR3 comprises 17 residues. The CDR3 DNA follows: TGTGCCAGCAGCCCAGGGGGACAGGGGTCGTTCACCGGGGAGCTGTTTTTT. Translating it yields CASSPGGQGSFTGELFF.

This clonotype was counted ten times or more. The chain couples TRBV3-1 to TRBJ2-2; perhaps TRBD1 as D (6 bases). The length of the CDR3 is 14 residues. The V and J ends lost 3 bases and 4 bases respectively, with 9 bases between them. The germline gives CDR1 LGHDT, CDR2 YNNKEL (reference sequence). CDR3 residues: CASSQDRGTGELFF. The CDR3 nucleotides are TGTGCCAGCAGCCAGGACAGAGGCACCGGGGAGCTGTTTTTT.

The sample holds many counts of this clonotype. The chain recombines TRBV18 with TRBJ2-1; the match to TRBD1 covers 11 bases. The length of the CDR3 is 15 residues. The J segment lost 5 bases and the V segment lost 3 bases, leaving 3 bases of the junction unmatched. Germline values: CDR1 KGHSH, CDR2 LQKENI. The chain's CDR3 is CASSPGQGVNNEQFF. The CDR3 DNA is TGTGCCAGCTCACCGGGACAGGGGGTCAACAATGAGCAGTTCTTC.

In its sample, this clonotype was seen a few times. This chain joins TRBV28 and TRBJ1-6; D not resolved. V was trimmed by 4 bases and J by 8 bases, leaving 6 bases between them. In germline, CDR1 is MDHEN, CDR2 SYDVKM. The CDR3 consists of 12 residues. CDR3 in amino acids: CASSYAYSPLHF. The CDR3 DNA reads as TGTGCCAGCAGTTATGCCTATTCACCCCTCCACTTT.

The sample holds a few counts of this clonotype. V gene TRBV12-3 or TRBV12-4 combines with J gene TRBJ2-5; D is ambiguous. V was clipped by 1 base and J by 13 bases, with 10 bases between them. The CDR3 extends over 11 amino acids. This CDR3 reads CASSLGNHPYF. CDR3 coding DNA: TGTGCCAGCAGTTTAGGGAACCATCCGTACTTC.

This clonotype was observed at least ten times. The chain recombines TRBV25-1 with TRBJ2-5; 8 bases fit TRBD2. The CDR3 covers 16 residues. The ends lost 4 bases at V and 2 bases at J; junction bases unmatched: 9. Looked up from germline, CDR1 is MGHDK and CDR2 is SYGVNS. Here the CDR3 reads CASSGEKAGAQETQYF. The DNA for the CDR3 is TGTGCCAGCAGTGGTGAAAAAGCGGGAGCGCAAGAGACCCAGTACTTC.

The V gene is TRBV19, the J gene TRBJ1-1; D call uncertain. V shed 10 bases and J shed 0 bases, with 12 bases lying between them. CDR3 length: 13 amino acids. Germline V gives CDR1 LNHDA, CDR2 SQIVND (reference sequence). The CDR3 DNA sequence: TGTGCCATCAGAGGAGAAATGAACACTGAAGCTTTCTTT. Protein sequence: CAIRGEMNTEAFF. Full variable domain (outside the CDR3, taken from reference TRBV19 and TRBJ1-1): DGGITQSPKYLFRKEGQNVTLSCEQNLNHDAMYWYRQDPGQGLRLIYYSQIVNDFQKGDIAEGYSVSREKKESFPLTVTSAQKNPTAFYLCAIRGEMNTEAFFGQGTRLTVV.

This clonotype has more than one count but fewer than ten. The V call is TRBV28, the J call TRBJ1-3, with a tentative D call TRBD1 (5 bases). This CDR3 region has 15 residues. CDR1 is MDHEN and CDR2 is SYDVKM in the germline V gene. V lost 7 bases, J lost 5 bases, and 18 bases lay in between. The CDR3 DNA reads TGTGCCAGCAACGAATACGGGACCTCACGAAACACCATATATTTT. It encodes CASNEYGTSRNTIYF.

This clonotype was seen more than once but under ten times. V is TRBV20-1 and J is TRBJ2-5; 10 bases map to TRBD2. The CDR3 spans 13 residues. CDR1 and CDR2 (germline): DFQATT, SNEGSKA (reference sequence). V was pared by 2 bases and J by 5 bases, with 2 bases of the junction left unmatched. CDR3 region: CSARLAGGETQYF. In DNA, the CDR3 is TGCAGTGCTAGATTAGCGGGAGGTGAGACCCAGTACTTC.

This clonotype was detected ten times or more. This sequence joins TRBV28 and TRBJ1-1, with D tentatively TRBD1 (6 bases). CDR3 length: 14 amino acids. Germline CDR1 MDHEN, CDR2 SYDVKM. Trimming removed 3 bases from V and 0 bases from J, with 8 bases in between. The CDR3 DNA reads as TGTGCCAGCAGTTTTACAGGGCTGAACACTGAAGCTTTCTTT. This sequence encodes CASSFTGLNTEAFF.

V gene TRBV7-2 combines with J gene TRBJ2-7, with 7 bases matching TRBD2. The J call may be faulty, since TRBJ2-1 better matches the DNA end. The CDR3 has 17 residues. Germline V gene lookup returns CDR1 SGHTA and CDR2 FQGNSA. This CDR3 is CASSFSPSSGISYEQFF. CDR3 nucleotide sequence: TGTGCCAGCAGCTTTTCCCCCTCTAGCGGTATCTCCTACGAGCAGTTCTTC.

In its sample, this clonotype was seen many times. The CDR3 DNA sequence: TGTGCCATCAGAGTAACTGAGGCCACTGAAGCTTTCTTT. Amino acids: CAIRVTEATEAFF. The V and J genes are TRBV10-3 and TRBJ1-1, with no clear D. Trimming stripped 6 bases from V and 4 bases from J, with 12 bases between. The CDR3 spans 13 residues. Per germline, CDR1 ENHRY and CDR2 SYGVKD.

This clonotype has more than one count but fewer than ten. V and J are TRBV25-1 and TRBJ1-2; 8 nucleotides match TRBD1. V lost 3 bases and J lost 8; bases outside the gene matches: 5. CDR1 and CDR2 from the germline V gene are MGHDK and SYGVNS. CDR3 length: 13 residues. The DNA of the CDR3 is TGTGCCAGCAGTGACAGGGGGCTGAGGGGCTACACCTTC. This codes for CASSDRGLRGYTF.

This clonotype was counted ten times or more. Here the CDR3 DNA reads TGCAGTGCCTATGACAAGCCTGGGGGCTACACCTTC. Its protein product is CSAYDKPGGYTF. The V gene is TRBV20-1, the J gene TRBJ1-2; the D is unclear. The germline gives CDR1 DFQATT, CDR2 SNEGSKA (reference sequence). V lost 6 bases and J 8 bases, leaving 16 bases between the germline ends. CDR3 length equals 12 residues.

This clonotype was seen ten or more times. The genes are TRBV6-1 and TRBJ2-7, with D possibly being TRBD2 (6 bases). Germline assignment: CDR1 MNHNS and CDR2 SASEGT. The V end was cut by 5 bases, the J end by 0 bases, with 17 bases between. The CDR3 consists of 16 residues. Written as DNA, the CDR3 is TGTGCCAGCAGTAGAATCGATAGCGGCAGCTCCTACGAGCAGTACTTC. Translated: CASSRIDSGSSYEQYF.

This clonotype was seen at least ten times. The chain couples TRBV5-1 to TRBJ2-3; D is tentatively TRBD1 or TRBD2 (5 bases each). Trimming took 4 bases from V and 4 from J, leaving 10 bases between them. The CDR3 is 13 amino acids. Germline V gene lookup returns CDR1 SGHRS and CDR2 YFSETQ. The CDR3 spells CASSPRGSDTQYF. CDR3 DNA sequence: TGCGCCAGCAGCCCCCGGGGCTCAGATACGCAGTATTTT.

In this sample, this clonotype turned up many times. The rearrangement joins TRBV30 to TRBJ1-5, with 10 bases fitting TRBD1. This CDR3 contains 13 residues. Per the germline V gene, CDR1 is GTSNPN and CDR2 is SVGIG (reference sequence). V was clipped by 1 base and J by 6 bases; unmatched bases: 0. The CDR3 DNA reads as TGTGCCTGGAGTGGACAGGGGGCTCAGCCCCAGCATTTT. This gives the protein CAWSGQGAQPQHF.

This clonotype has a count of ten or more. The chain couples TRBV12-3 or TRBV12-4 to TRBJ2-3; D gene unclear. The length of the CDR3 is 15 residues. V shed 5 bases and J shed 6 bases, with 18 bases lying between them. CDR3 sequence (DNA): TGTGCCAGCAGTCCCTCCGTCCCGAGTGCGGATACGCAGTATTTT. It encodes CASSPSVPSADTQYF.